Following are 16 T cell receptor beta chains from one sample sequenced in a study of T-cell memory formation after mild COVID-19. One entry per CDR3 protein results from TCRdb running MiXCR on the 5' RACE reads. Of 250,000 to 350,000 distinct CDR3 sequences in the sample, 19% were seen once. The specimen was PBMCs or a T cell subset sorted from them (not recorded which). These receptors were collected from a man aged 18 to 30 who had mild COVID-19 (a few samples of this study predate the infection). Cell type and time point are not known.

This clonotype was detected only a few times. The chain recombines TRBV18 with TRBJ2-1; 8 positions agree with TRBD2. CDR3 length: 15 amino acids. J was trimmed by 9 bases and V by 6 bases; bases with no gene match: 13. Germline loops: CDR1 KGHSH, CDR2 LQKENI. CDR3 sequence (DNA): TGTGCCAGCTCCCACCTTGGAGCGGGGGCTCGTGAGCAGTTCTTC. Translated, it gives CASSHLGAGAREQFF. Supplemented by reference TRBV18 and TRBJ2-1, the full variable domain reads NAGVMQNPRHLVRRRGQEARLRCSPMKGHSHVYWYRQLPEEGLKFMVYLQKENIIDESGMPKERFSAEFPKEGPSILRIQQVVRGDSAAYFCASSHLGAGAREQFFGPGTRLTVL.

In its sample, this clonotype was seen a few times. In nucleotides, the CDR3 is TGCGCCAGCAGCTTGGGTACCGGGGTCACTGGCTACACCTTC. Translation gives CASSLGTGVTGYTF. The chain is built from TRBV5-1 and TRBJ1-2, with D uncertain. The V end was cut by 0 bases, the J end by 7 bases, with 13 bases between. The CDR3 spans 14 residues. Germline V lookup: CDR1 SGHRS, CDR2 YFSETQ.

V and J are TRBV7-2 and TRBJ2-2; TRBD2 matches at 10 bases. V shed 4 bases and J 4 bases; nucleotides not matched to a gene: 9. CDR1 SGHTA and CDR2 FQGNSA come from the germline V gene. The CDR3 totals 17 residues. The CDR3 loop reads CASSSQRGGRGTGELFF. CDR3 DNA sequence: TGTGCCAGCAGCTCTCAGCGGGGGGGCCGAGGCACCGGGGAGCTGTTTTTT.

This chain joins TRBV6-4 and TRBJ2-2; 7 positions match TRBD1. Germline V gives CDR1 MRHNA, CDR2 SNTAGT. V lost 4 bases, J lost 3 bases, and 2 bases stayed unmatched. The CDR3 contains 14 residues. The CDR3 spells CASSVDRDTGELFF. CDR3 DNA: TGTGCCAGCAGTGTAGACAGGGACACCGGGGAGCTGTTTTTT.

The chain is built from TRBV14 and TRBJ2-3; no clear D. This CDR3 has 14 residues. V was trimmed by 0 bases and J by 7 bases, leaving 11 bases between them. Germline V gene sequence: CDR1 SGHDN, CDR2 FVKESK. The CDR3, as DNA: TGTGCCAGCAGCCAAGATTTAAACGCTTATACGCAGTATTTT. It encodes CASSQDLNAYTQYF.

The V and J genes are TRBV2 and TRBJ1-1, with 7 bases fitting TRBD1. The CDR3 loop spans 12 amino acids. From germline, CDR1 is SNHLY and CDR2 FYNNEI. The J segment lost 10 bases and the V segment lost 6 bases, leaving 8 bases of the junction unmatched. CDR3 sequence: CASRTGSMGAFF. CDR3 sequence (DNA): TGTGCCAGCAGGACAGGGTCGATGGGAGCTTTCTTT. Filled out from reference TRBV2 and TRBJ1-1, the complete variable domain reads EPEVTQTPSHQVTQMGQEVILRCVPISNHLYFYWYRQILGQKVEFLVSFYNNEISEKSEIFDDQFSVERPDGSNFTLKIRSTKLEDSAMYFCASRTGSMGAFFGQGTRLTVV.

The CDR3 here is CASSLRLAGGLWTQYF. The DNA for the CDR3 is TGTGCCAGCAGTTTGCGACTAGCGGGGGGGCTTTGGACGCAGTATTTT. The rearrangement uses TRBV27 and TRBJ2-3, with 14 bases identical to TRBD2. Trimming removed 3 bases from V and 9 bases from J; junction bases left unmatched: 8. This CDR3 is built from 16 residues. Looked up from germline, CDR1 is MNHEY and CDR2 is SMNVEV (reference sequence).

The chain links TRBV28 to TRBJ1-2; TRBD1 matches 8 bases. After removal of 6 bases from V and 1 base from J, the junction contained 7 bases not matched to a gene. This CDR3 spans 15 amino acids. Germline CDR1 MDHEN, CDR2 SYDVKM. CDR3 DNA sequence: TGTGCCAGCAGGACCCCTGGACAGGGTAACTATGGCTACACCTTC. Its translation: CASRTPGQGNYGYTF.

This clonotype appeared a single time. CDR3 loop: CSALTGANEQFF. The CDR3 DNA is TGCAGTGCTCTTACAGGGGCCAATGAGCAGTTCTTC. The rearrangement uses TRBV20-1 and TRBJ2-1; TRBD1 aligns across 7 bases. In germline, CDR1 is DFQATT, CDR2 SNEGSKA (reference sequence). V was pared by 5 bases and J by 6 bases, with 4 bases of the junction left unmatched. The CDR3 is 12 amino acids.

This clonotype was found a few times. The J gene is TRBJ1-2, the V gene TRBV7-9, with 10 bases matching TRBD1. The V gene's germline CDR1 is SEHNR and CDR2 FQNEAQ (reference sequence). There are 15 residues in the CDR3. With 7 bases clipped from V and 7 bases from J, the junction kept 12 bases outside the gene matches. CDR3 sequence reads: CASTNTTGGRGGYTF. The DNA of the CDR3 is TGTGCCAGCACCAATACGACAGGGGGCCGCGGTGGCTACACCTTC.

This clonotype has more than one count but fewer than ten. This chain links TRBV4-1 with TRBJ1-6; D gene uncertain. V dropped 2 bases and J dropped 8 bases, with 10 bases sitting between them. The CDR3 runs to 14 residues. Germline lookup yields CDR1 MGHRA and CDR2 YSYEKL. The CDR3 loop is CASSQFRDDSPLHF. In nucleotides, the CDR3 is TGCGCCAGCAGCCAATTCCGGGATGATTCACCCCTCCACTTT.

The J gene is TRBJ1-4, the V gene TRBV25-1; the D gene is possibly TRBD1 (6 bases). Looked up from germline, CDR1 is MGHDK and CDR2 is SYGVNS. This CDR3 has 14 amino acids. Trimming cost V 3 bases and J 7 bases, with 12 bases left between them. The CDR3 bases are TGTGCCAGCAGTGACAGGGGAGGGAGTGAAAAACTGTTTTTT. Translation: CASSDRGGSEKLFF.

V usage is TRBV28 and J usage is TRBJ1-1; perhaps TRBD1 as D (6 bases). The CDR3 is 14 amino acids. Trimming cost V 2 bases and J 5 bases, with 12 bases left between them. From germline, CDR1 is MDHEN and CDR2 SYDVKM. The CDR3 reads CASSLLLGGTEAFF. Here the CDR3 DNA reads TGTGCCAGCAGTTTACTTTTAGGGGGGACTGAAGCTTTCTTT.

This clonotype was observed a few times. The V call is TRBV6-5, the J call TRBJ2-6, with 7 bases identical to TRBD1. The CDR3 contains 17 residues. Germline-derived CDR1 and CDR2 are MNHEY and SVGAGI. V shed 6 bases, J shed 0 bases, and the junction held 8 bases outside the gene matches. CDR3 bases: TGTGCCAGCAGGCTAGGACAGGCTCTCTCTGGGGCCAACGTCCTGACTTTC. Translating it yields CASRLGQALSGANVLTF.

This chain uses TRBV29-1 with TRBJ1-5; D is unresolved. The germline V gene encodes CDR1 SQVTM and CDR2 ANQGSEA. This CDR3 has 13 residues. Trimming took off 7 bases at V and 3 bases at J, with 13 bases between the two ends. In DNA, the CDR3 is TGCAGCGCCACATCGGGGTCCAATCAGCCCCAGCATTTT. Translating it yields CSATSGSNQPQHF.

The chain links TRBV30 to TRBJ2-7; D gene unclear. In germline, CDR1 is GTSNPN, CDR2 SVGIG (reference sequence). There are 11 residues in the CDR3. Trimming stripped 1 base from V and 4 bases from J, with 5 bases between. The CDR3 protein is CAWSGRYEQYF. CDR3 in DNA: TGTGCCTGGAGTGGAAGGTACGAGCAGTACTTC.